Following are 9 T cell receptor beta chains from one sample sequenced in a study of blood T cell repertoires in COVID-19. Measured with immunoSEQ multiplex PCR; TCRdb has only the in-frame clones, and not every one. The sample carries 250,000 to 300,000 clones, more than 70% recorded once. Material: peripheral blood. Receptor source: a woman aged 40 to 49 who had recovered from COVID-19.

J is TRBJ1-5 and V is TRBV5-1; 7 bases are shared with TRBD1. Germline V gives CDR1 SGHRS, CDR2 YFSETQ. The CDR3 is 15 residues long. The junction had 10 bases not matched to a gene; V was cut back by 4 bases and J by 6 bases. This CDR3 is CASSTDGTVGQPQHF. In nucleotides, the CDR3 is TGCGCCAGCAGCACGGATGGGACAGTAGGTCAGCCCCAGCATTTT.

The chain has TRBV7-2 and TRBJ2-7; D perhaps matches TRBD1 (6 bases). The V gene lost 5 bases and the J gene lost 0 bases, with 14 bases spanning the gap. CDR3 length: 15 amino acids. Germline CDR1 is SGHTA and CDR2 is FQGNSA. This chain's CDR3 is CASSRPGQSSYEQYF. The DNA of the CDR3 is TGTGCCAGCAGCCGCCCCGGACAGAGCTCCTACGAGCAGTACTTC.

The chain combines TRBV7-9 with TRBJ2-6, with 7 positions matching TRBD1. J lost 2 bases, V lost 5 bases, and 9 bases had no gene match. Germline CDR1 and CDR2: SEHNR and FQNEAQ (reference sequence). The CDR3 has 17 amino acids. The CDR3 is CASSPRTGRAGANVLTF. CDR3 coding DNA: TGTGCCAGCAGCCCACGGACAGGACGAGCTGGGGCCAACGTCCTGACTTTC.

This sequence joins TRBV6-5 and TRBJ2-1, with a tentative D call TRBD2 (7 bases). Germline loops: CDR1 MNHEY, CDR2 SVGAGI. The germline V and J ends were trimmed by 7 bases and 10 bases, with 17 bases remaining between them. The CDR3 loop spans 13 amino acids. CDR3: CASTPRGGEEQFF. The DNA of the CDR3 is TGTGCCAGCACGCCGAGGGGGGGTGAGGAGCAGTTCTTC.

The rearrangement uses TRBV7-3 and TRBJ2-3, with a tentative D call TRBD2 (6 bases). This CDR3 is built from 17 residues. Germline V lookup: CDR1 SGHTA, CDR2 FQGTGA. V was shortened by 5 bases and J by 4 bases, with 22 bases between the two germline ends. CDR3 in DNA: TGTGCCAGCAGCCCCACCCCGCCCGGGAGTAGCGCAGATACGCAGTATTTT. Amino acid sequence: CASSPTPPGSSADTQYF.

CDR3 DNA: TGTGCCAGCAGTGACAGGGGACCCTACAATGAGCAGTTCTTC. This codes for CASSDRGPYNEQFF. This chain joins TRBV6-1 and TRBJ2-1, with D tentatively TRBD1 (6 bases). The germline V gene encodes CDR1 MNHNS and CDR2 SASEGT. The CDR3 is made up of 14 amino acids. The ends were cut back, 3 bases at V and 2 bases at J, with 8 bases in the middle.

This clone was detected only once. The V gene is TRBV6-1, the J gene TRBJ2-1, with D maybe TRBD1 (5 bases). The germline V gene encodes CDR1 MNHNS and CDR2 SASEGT. This CDR3 contains 16 residues. V lost 2 bases, J lost 5 bases, and 16 bases lay in between. The CDR3 nucleotides read TGTGCCAGCAGTGAAAGGGGCTACTGGACCAACAATGAGCAGTTCTTC. It codes for CASSERGYWTNNEQFF.

Written as DNA, the CDR3 is TGTGCCATCAGTGAGCGGCACCAGGGTCTGAACACTGAAGCTTTCTTT. It codes for CAISERHQGLNTEAFF. V usage is TRBV10-3 and J usage is TRBJ1-1, with TRBD1 as a possible D gene (5 bases). V lost 2 bases and J lost 0, with 13 bases in between. The CDR3 covers 16 residues. Germline values: CDR1 ENHRY, CDR2 SYGVKD.

The chain couples TRBV5-1 to TRBJ2-7; 14 positions match TRBD2. In germline, CDR1 is SGHRS, CDR2 YFSETQ. V lost 0 bases and J lost 6; bases outside the gene matches: 2. The CDR3 length is 15 residues. CDR3 sequence: CASSLGGTSGSEQYF. The CDR3 DNA reads as TGCGCCAGCAGCTTGGGCGGGACTAGCGGGAGCGAGCAGTACTTC.